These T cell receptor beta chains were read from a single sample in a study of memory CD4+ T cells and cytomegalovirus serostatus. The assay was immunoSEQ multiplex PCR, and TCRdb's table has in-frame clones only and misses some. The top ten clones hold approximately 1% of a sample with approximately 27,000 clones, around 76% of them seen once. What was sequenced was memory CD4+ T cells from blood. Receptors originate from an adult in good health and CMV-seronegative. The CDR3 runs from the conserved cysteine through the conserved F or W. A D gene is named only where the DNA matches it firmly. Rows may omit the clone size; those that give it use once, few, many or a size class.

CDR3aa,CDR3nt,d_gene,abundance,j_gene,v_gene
CASSESSYGYTF,TGTGCCAGCAGCGAATCCTCCTATGGCTACACCTTC,NA,NA,TRBJ1-2,TRBV5-6
CASSYSGRGDTIYF,TGTGCCAGCAGTTACTCCGGCAGGGGGGACACCATATATTTT,TRBD1,NA,TRBJ1-3,TRBV6-6
CASSSGAGPGGQTQYF,TGTGCCAGCAGCTCGGGGGCCGGCCCCGGGGGGCAGACCCAGTACTTC,NA,NA,TRBJ2-5,TRBV5-4
CASRGTGNQPQHF,TGTGCCAGTAGAGGGACGGGCAATCAGCCCCAGCATTTT,NA,NA,TRBJ1-5,TRBV19
CASSGDNSGNTIYF,TGTGCCAGTAGTGGAGATAACTCTGGAAACACCATATATTTT,NA,NA,TRBJ1-3,TRBV19
CASSKAGGADTQYF,TGTGCCAGTAGTAAAGCGGGAGGGGCAGATACGCAGTATTTT,TRBD2,NA,TRBJ2-3,TRBV19
CASSEGGEANYGYTF,TGTGCCAGCAGTGAAGGGGGTGAAGCTAACTATGGCTACACCTTC,NA,few,TRBJ1-2,TRBV6-1
CASSRGQGESNEQYF,TGTGCCAGCAGCCGGGGACAGGGGGAATCGAACGAGCAGTACTTC,TRBD1,NA,TRBJ2-7,TRBV9
CASSQEPTGTSGAYEQYF,TGTGCCAGCAGCCAAGAACCGACCGGAACTAGCGGAGCCTACGAGCAGTACTTC,TRBD2,NA,TRBJ2-7,TRBV4-2
CASSLQTGSDTQYF,TGTGCCAGCAGTCTACAGACAGGGTCGGATACGCAGTATTTT,TRBD1,NA,TRBJ2-3,TRBV27
CASSLGATGRNTIYF,TGTGCCAGCAGCTTAGGCGCGACAGGGAGGAACACCATATATTTT,TRBD1,once,TRBJ1-3,TRBV7-9
CASSRPGTSYEQYF,TGTGCCAGCAGTAGACCCGGGACGTCCTACGAGCAGTACTTC,NA,NA,TRBJ2-7,TRBV28
CASSLRQSSTDTQYF,TGCGCCAGCAGCTTGCGACAGTCTAGCACAGATACGCAGTATTTT,NA,NA,TRBJ2-3,TRBV5-1
CSVVRDRHEQYF,TGCAGCGTTGTTCGAGACAGACACGAGCAGTACTTC,NA,NA,TRBJ2-7,TRBV29-1
CASSQVGGEKLFF,TGTGCCAGCAGCCAAGTTGGAGGCGAAAAACTGTTTTTT,NA,NA,TRBJ1-4,TRBV4-2
CASSLGGSSYEQYF,TGCGCCAGCAGCTTGGGGGGGAGCTCCTACGAGCAGTACTTC,NA,NA,TRBJ2-7,TRBV5-1
CASSISVAPYNEQFF,TGTGCCAGTAGTATTTCTGTAGCCCCCTACAATGAGCAGTTCTTC,NA,NA,TRBJ2-1,TRBV19
CASSTRQGWSQPQHF,TGTGCCAGTAGTACCCGACAGGGTTGGAGCCAGCCCCAGCATTTT,TRBD1,NA,TRBJ1-5,TRBV19
CASTLEGLMNTEAFF,TGTGCCAGTACGTTAGAGGGATTAATGAACACTGAAGCTTTCTTT,NA,few,TRBJ1-1,TRBV19
CASSVESGSTEAFF,TGTGCCAGCAGCGTAGAATCCGGGTCCACTGAAGCTTTCTTT,NA,once,TRBJ1-1,TRBV9
CASRYGRYVTQQDQPQHF,TGTGCCAGCAGATACGGTCGGTACGTCACTCAACAGGATCAGCCCCAGCATTTT,NA,NA,TRBJ1-5,TRBV2
CASSRSDGSNQPQHF,TGTGCCAGCAGCCGATCGGACGGTAGCAATCAGCCCCAGCATTTT,NA,few,TRBJ1-5,TRBV6-5
CASSLISSSSSYNEQFF,TGTGCCAGCAGCTTAATTTCTTCGTCGAGCTCCTACAATGAGCAGTTCTTC,NA,NA,TRBJ2-1,TRBV7-6
CASSPRTGVSSGANVLTF,TGTGCCAGCAGCCCAAGGACAGGGGTTAGCTCTGGGGCCAACGTCCTGACTTTC,TRBD1,NA,TRBJ2-6,TRBV9
CASSLSPEYGYTF,TGTGCCAGCAGCTTATCCCCAGAGTATGGCTACACCTTC,NA,NA,TRBJ1-2,TRBV7-2
CASSAADTQYF,TGCGCCAGCAGTGCGGCAGATACGCAGTATTTT,NA,NA,TRBJ2-3,TRBV10-2
CASSYVQGWGNSPLHF,TGTGCCAGCAGTTACGTACAGGGCTGGGGTAATTCACCCCTCCACTTT,NA,once,TRBJ1-6,TRBV6-5
CASSHEPPEGDKLLTEAFF,TGCGCCAGCAGCCACGAACCCCCGGAGGGGGACAAATTACTAACTGAAGCTTTCTTT,NA,once,TRBJ1-1,TRBV4-1
CASSITGMNTEAFF,TGTGCCAGCAGCATAACAGGGATGAACACTGAAGCTTTCTTT,NA,NA,TRBJ1-1,TRBV11-2
CASRSGTVNTEAFF,TGTGCCAGCCGATCCGGGACAGTGAACACTGAAGCTTTCTTT,TRBD1,few,TRBJ1-1,TRBV6-1
CASSPVGGAEAFF,TGTGCCAGCAGCCCAGTGGGAGGGGCTGAAGCTTTCTTT,NA,NA,TRBJ1-1,TRBV7-8
CASRSWNRGLPEPYTF,TGTGCCAGCAGATCTTGGAACAGGGGACTACCCGAACCCTACACCTTC,TRBD1,once,TRBJ1-2,TRBV6-4
CASTVGVAQDTQYF,TGTGCCAGCACCGTTGGGGTAGCGCAAGATACGCAGTATTTT,NA,once,TRBJ2-3,TRBV11-2
CSVEEQEQFF,TGCAGCGTTGAAGAACAGGAGCAGTTCTTC,NA,NA,TRBJ2-1,TRBV29-1
CASGGRGDQPQHF,TGTGCCAGCGGGGGCCGAGGGGATCAGCCCCAGCATTTT,NA,NA,TRBJ1-5,TRBV28
CASSSFTRGTEAFF,TGTGCCAGCAGCTCTTTTACTCGGGGGACTGAAGCTTTCTTT,NA,NA,TRBJ1-1,TRBV7-2
CASSLGSSSSNQPQHF,TGTGCCAGCAGCCTGGGGTCCTCAAGCAGCAATCAGCCCCAGCATTTT,NA,NA,TRBJ1-5,TRBV5-8
CASSRGLTDTQYF,TGTGCCAGCAGCCGCGGGCTCACAGATACGCAGTATTTT,NA,NA,TRBJ2-3,TRBV4-2
CSAPYMGGYGYTF,TGCAGCGCCCCATACATGGGAGGCTATGGCTACACCTTC,NA,NA,TRBJ1-2,TRBV29-1
CASSRPNTEAFF,TGTGCCAGCAGCCGGCCGAACACTGAAGCTTTCTTT,NA,NA,TRBJ1-1,TRBV6-5
CASRLQGPETQYF,TGTGCCAGCAGGCTACAGGGTCCCGAGACCCAGTACTTC,NA,NA,TRBJ2-5,TRBV6-1
CASSLVSGDYEQYF,TGTGCCAGCAGCTTAGTGTCCGGGGACTACGAGCAGTACTTC,NA,NA,TRBJ2-7,TRBV7-2
CASSARGVGDTQYF,TGTGCCAGCAGCGCCCGGGGAGTAGGAGATACGCAGTATTTT,NA,NA,TRBJ2-3,TRBV9